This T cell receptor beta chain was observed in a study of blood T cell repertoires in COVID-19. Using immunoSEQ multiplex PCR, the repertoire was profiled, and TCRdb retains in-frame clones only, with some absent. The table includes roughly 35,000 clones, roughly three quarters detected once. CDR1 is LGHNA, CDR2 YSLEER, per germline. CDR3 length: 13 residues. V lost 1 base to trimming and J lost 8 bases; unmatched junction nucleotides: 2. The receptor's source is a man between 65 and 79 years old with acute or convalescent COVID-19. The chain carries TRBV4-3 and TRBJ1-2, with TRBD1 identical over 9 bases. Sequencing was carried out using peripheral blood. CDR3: CASSQGTGVGYTF. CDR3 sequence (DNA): TGCGCCAGCAGCCAAGGGACAGGGGTCGGCTACACCTTC.